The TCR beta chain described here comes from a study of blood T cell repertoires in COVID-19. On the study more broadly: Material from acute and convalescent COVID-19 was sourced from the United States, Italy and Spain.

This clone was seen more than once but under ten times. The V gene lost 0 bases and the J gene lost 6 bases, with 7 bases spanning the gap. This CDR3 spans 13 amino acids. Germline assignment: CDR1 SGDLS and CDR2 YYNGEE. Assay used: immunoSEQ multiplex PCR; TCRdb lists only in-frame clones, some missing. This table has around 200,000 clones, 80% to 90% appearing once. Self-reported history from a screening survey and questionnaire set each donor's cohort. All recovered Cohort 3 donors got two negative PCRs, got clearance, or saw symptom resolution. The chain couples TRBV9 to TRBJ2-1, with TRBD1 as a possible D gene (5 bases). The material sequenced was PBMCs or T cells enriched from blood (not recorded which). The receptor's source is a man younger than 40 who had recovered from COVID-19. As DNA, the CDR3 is TGTGCCAGCAGCGTAGGCAGGGTCAATGAGCAGTTCTTC. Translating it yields CASSVGRVNEQFF.